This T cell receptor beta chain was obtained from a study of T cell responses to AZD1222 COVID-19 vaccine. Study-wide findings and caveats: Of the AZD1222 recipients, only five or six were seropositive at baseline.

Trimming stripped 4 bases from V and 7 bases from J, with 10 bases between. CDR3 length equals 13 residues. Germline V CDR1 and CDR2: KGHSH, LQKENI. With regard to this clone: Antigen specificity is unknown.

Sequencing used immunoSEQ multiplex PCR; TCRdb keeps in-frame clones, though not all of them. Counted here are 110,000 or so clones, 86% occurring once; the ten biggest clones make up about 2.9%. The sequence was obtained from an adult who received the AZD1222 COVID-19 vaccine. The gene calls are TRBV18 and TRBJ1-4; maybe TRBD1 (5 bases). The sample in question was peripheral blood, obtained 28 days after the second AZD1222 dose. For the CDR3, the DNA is TGTGCCAGCTCACGAGGGGAGGCTGAAAAACTGTTTTTT. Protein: CASSRGEAEKLFF.